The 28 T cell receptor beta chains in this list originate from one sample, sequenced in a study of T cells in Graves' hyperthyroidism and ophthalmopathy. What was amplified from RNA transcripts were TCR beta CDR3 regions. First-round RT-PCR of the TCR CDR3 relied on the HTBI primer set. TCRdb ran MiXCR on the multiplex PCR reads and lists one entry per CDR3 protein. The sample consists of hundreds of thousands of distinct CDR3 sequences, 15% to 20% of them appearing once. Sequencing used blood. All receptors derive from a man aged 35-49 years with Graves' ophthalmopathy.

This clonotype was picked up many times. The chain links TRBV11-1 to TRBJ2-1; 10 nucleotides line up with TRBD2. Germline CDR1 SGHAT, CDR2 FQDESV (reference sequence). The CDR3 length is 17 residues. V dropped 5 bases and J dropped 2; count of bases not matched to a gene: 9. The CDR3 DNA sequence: TGTGCCAGCAGCCCCTTAGCGGGAGGAGGGGCCTACAATGAGCAGTTCTTC. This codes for CASSPLAGGGAYNEQFF.

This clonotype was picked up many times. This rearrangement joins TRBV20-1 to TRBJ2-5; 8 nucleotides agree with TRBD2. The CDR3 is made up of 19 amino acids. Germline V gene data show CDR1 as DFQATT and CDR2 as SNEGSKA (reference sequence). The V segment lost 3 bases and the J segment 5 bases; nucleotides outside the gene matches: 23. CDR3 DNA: TGCAGTGCTAGTCGTAGATCCTCCGAAGCCGGGACTAGAGAGGAGACCCAGTACTTC. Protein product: CSASRRSSEAGTREETQYF.

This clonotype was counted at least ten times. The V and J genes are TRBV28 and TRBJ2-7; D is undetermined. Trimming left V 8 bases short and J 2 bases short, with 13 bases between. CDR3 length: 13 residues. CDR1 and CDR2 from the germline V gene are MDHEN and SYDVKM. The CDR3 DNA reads TGTGCCAGCCTCCCGGACCGAGCCTACGAGCAGTACTTC. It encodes CASLPDRAYEQYF.

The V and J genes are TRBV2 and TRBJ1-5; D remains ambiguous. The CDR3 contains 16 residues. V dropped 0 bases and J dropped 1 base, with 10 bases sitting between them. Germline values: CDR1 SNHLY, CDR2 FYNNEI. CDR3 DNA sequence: TGTGCCAGCAGTGAAGCAGGAGGGCGCAGCAATCAGCCCCAGCATTTT. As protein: CASSEAGGRSNQPQHF.

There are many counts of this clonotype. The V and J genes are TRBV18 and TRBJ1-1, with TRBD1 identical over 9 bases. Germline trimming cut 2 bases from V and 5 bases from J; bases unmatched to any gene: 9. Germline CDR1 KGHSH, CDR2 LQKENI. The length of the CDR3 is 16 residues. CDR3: CASSPLTDRGGTEAFF. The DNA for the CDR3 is TGTGCCAGCTCACCATTAACAGACAGGGGGGGAACTGAAGCTTTCTTT.

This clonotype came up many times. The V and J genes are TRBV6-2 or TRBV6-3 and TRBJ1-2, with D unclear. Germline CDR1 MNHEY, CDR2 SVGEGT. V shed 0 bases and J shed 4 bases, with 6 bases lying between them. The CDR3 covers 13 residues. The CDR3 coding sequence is TGTGCCAGCAGTTACTCGTACAGCTATGGCTACACCTTC. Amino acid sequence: CASSYSYSYGYTF.

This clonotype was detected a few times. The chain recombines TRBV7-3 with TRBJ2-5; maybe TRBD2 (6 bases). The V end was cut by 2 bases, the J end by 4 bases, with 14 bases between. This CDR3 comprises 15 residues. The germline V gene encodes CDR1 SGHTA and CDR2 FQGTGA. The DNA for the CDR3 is TGTGCCAGCAGCTTAGGCGGGATGGTCCGAGAGACCCAGTACTTC. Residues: CASSLGGMVRETQYF.

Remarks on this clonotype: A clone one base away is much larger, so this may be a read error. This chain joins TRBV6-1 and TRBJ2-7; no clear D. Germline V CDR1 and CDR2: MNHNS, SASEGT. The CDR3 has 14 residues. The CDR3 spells CASSPTTSSCEQYF. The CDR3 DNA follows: TGTGCCAGCAGTCCGACAACGAGCTCCTGCGAGCAGTACTTC.

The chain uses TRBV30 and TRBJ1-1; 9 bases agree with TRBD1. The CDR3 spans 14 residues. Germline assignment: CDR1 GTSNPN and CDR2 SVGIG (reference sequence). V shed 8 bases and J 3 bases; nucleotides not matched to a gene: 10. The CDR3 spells CAVKGNRGHTEAFF. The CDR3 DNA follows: TGTGCCGTGAAAGGGAACAGGGGGCACACTGAAGCTTTCTTT.

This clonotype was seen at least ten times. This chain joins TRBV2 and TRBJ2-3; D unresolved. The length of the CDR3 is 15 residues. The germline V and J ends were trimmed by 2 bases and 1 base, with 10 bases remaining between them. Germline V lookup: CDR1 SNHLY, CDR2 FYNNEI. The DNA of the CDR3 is TGTGCCAGCAGTGAAATGGATATAGGCACAGATACGCAGTATTTT. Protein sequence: CASSEMDIGTDTQYF.

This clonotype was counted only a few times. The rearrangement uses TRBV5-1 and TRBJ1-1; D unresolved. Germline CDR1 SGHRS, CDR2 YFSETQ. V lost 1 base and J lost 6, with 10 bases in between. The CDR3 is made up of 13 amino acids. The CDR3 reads CASSLPGGPEAFF. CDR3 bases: TGCGCCAGCAGCTTGCCGGGAGGGCCTGAAGCTTTCTTT. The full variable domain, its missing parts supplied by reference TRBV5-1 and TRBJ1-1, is KAGVTQTPRYLIKTRGQQVTLSCSPISGHRSVSWYQQTPGQGLQFLFEYFSETQRNKGNFPGRFSGRQFSNSRSEMNVSTLELGDSALYLCASSLPGGPEAFFGQGTRLTVV.

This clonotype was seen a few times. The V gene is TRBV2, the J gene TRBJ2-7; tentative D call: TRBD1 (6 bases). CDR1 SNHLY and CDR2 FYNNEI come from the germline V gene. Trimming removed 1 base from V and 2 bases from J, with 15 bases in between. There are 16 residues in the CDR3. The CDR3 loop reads CASSEGPLTGPYEQYF. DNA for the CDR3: TGTGCCAGCAGTGAAGGGCCCCTGACAGGACCCTACGAGCAGTACTTC.

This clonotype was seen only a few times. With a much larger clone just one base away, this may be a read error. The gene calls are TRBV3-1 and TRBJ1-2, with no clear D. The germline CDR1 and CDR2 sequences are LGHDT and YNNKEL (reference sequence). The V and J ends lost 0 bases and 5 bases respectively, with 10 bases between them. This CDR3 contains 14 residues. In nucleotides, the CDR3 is TGTGCCAGCAGCCAAGAGGAACAGAGGTATGGCTACACCTTC. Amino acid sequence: CASSQEEQRYGYTF.

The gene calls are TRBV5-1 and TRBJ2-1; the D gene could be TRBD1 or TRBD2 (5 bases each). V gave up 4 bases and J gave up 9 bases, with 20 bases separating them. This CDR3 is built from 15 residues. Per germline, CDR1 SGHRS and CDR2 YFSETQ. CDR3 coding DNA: TGCGCCAGCAGCGGGGACCCTGGGGCTTCCCGTGAGCAGTTCTTC. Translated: CASSGDPGASREQFF.

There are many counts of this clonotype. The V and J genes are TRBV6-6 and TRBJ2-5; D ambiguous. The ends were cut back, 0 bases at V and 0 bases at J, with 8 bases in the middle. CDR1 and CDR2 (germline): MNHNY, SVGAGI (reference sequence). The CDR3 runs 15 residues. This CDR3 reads CASSYSLGYQETQYF. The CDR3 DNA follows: TGTGCCAGCAGTTACTCTCTCGGCTACCAAGAGACCCAGTACTTC.

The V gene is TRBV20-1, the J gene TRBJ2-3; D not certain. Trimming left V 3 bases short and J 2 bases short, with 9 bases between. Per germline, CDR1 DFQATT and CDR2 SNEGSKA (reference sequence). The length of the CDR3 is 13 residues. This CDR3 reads CSARRTLTDTQYF. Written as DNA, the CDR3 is TGCAGTGCTAGGAGAACCCTCACAGATACGCAGTATTTT.

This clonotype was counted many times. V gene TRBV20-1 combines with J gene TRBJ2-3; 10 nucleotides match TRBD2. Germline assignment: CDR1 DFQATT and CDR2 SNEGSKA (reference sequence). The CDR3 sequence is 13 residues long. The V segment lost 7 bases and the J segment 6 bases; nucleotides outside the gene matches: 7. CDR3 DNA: TGCAGTGGCCTCGGAGCGGGGGGGGATACGCAGTATTTT. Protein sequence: CSGLGAGGDTQYF.

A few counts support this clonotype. The CDR3 DNA is TGTGCCACCGCTGACAGGGGGCACGCCGGGGAGCTGTTTTTT. Translating it yields CATADRGHAGELFF. The V gene is TRBV6-1, the J gene TRBJ2-2; 10 bases are shared with TRBD1. V lost 10 bases and J lost 6; bases outside the gene matches: 8. Per germline, CDR1 MNHNS and CDR2 SASEGT. The CDR3 has 14 amino acids.

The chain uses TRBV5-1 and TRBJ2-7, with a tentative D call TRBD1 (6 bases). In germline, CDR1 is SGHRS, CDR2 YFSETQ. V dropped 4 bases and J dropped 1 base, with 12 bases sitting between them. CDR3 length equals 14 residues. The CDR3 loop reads CASSKGDQSYEQYF. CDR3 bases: TGCGCCAGCAGCAAGGGGGATCAGTCCTACGAGCAGTACTTC. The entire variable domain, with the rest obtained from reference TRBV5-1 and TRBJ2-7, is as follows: KAGVTQTPRYLIKTRGQQVTLSCSPISGHRSVSWYQQTPGQGLQFLFEYFSETQRNKGNFPGRFSGRQFSNSRSEMNVSTLELGDSALYLCASSKGDQSYEQYFGPGTRLTVT.

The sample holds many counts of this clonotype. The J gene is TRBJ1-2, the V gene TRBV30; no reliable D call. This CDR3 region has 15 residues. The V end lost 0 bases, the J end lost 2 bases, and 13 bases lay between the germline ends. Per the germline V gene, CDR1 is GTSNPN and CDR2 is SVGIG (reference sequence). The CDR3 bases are TGTGCCTGGAGTGTATTGGGCAACACCAACTATGGCTACACCTTC. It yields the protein CAWSVLGNTNYGYTF.

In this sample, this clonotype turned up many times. The DNA for the CDR3 is TGTGCCAGCAGCAGGTCAGCTTCCTACGAGCAGTACTTC. It is translated as CASSRSASYEQYF. The chain couples TRBV7-2 to TRBJ2-7; D is unclear. V was pared by 5 bases and J by 1 base, with 9 bases between. Germline V gene lookup returns CDR1 SGHTA and CDR2 FQGNSA. CDR3 length equals 13 residues.

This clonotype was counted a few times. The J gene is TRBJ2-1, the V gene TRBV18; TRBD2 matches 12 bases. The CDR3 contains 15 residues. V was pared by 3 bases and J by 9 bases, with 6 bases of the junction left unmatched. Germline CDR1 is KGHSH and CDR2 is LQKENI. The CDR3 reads CASSPLAGGLGEQFF. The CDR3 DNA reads TGTGCCAGCTCACCTCTAGCGGGGGGGCTTGGTGAGCAGTTCTTC.

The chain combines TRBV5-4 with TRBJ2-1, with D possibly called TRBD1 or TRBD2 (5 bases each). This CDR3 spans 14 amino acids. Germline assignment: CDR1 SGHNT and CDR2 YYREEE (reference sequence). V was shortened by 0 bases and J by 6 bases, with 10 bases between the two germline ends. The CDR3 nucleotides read TGTGCCAGCAGCTTGGGGGGGAACACCAATGAGCAGTTCTTC. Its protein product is CASSLGGNTNEQFF.

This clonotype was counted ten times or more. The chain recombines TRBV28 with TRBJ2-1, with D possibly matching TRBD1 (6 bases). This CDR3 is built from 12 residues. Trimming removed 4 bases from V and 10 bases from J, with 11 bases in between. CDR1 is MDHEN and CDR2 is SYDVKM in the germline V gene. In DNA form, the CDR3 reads TGTGCCAGCAGTTGGGGGACAAACGAGCAGTTCTTC. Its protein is CASSWGTNEQFF.

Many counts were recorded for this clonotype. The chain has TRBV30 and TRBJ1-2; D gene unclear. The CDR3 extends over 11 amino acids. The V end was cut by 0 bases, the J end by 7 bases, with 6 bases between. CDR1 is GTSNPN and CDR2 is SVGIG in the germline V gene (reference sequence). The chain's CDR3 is CAWSVESGYTF. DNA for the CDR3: TGTGCCTGGAGTGTCGAGTCTGGCTACACCTTC.

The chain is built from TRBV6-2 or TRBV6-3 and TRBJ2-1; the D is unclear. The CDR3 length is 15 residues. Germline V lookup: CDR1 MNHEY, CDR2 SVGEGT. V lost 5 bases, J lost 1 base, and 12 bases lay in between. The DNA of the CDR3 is TGTGCCAGCAGTAGCTTACTGATATCCTACAATGAGCAGTTCTTC. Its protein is CASSSLLISYNEQFF.

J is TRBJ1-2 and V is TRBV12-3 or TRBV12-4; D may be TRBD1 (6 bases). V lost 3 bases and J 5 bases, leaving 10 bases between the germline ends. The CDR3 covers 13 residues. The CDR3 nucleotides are TGTGCCAGCAGTTTTAGGGGGAGGTATGGCTACACCTTC. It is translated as CASSFRGRYGYTF.

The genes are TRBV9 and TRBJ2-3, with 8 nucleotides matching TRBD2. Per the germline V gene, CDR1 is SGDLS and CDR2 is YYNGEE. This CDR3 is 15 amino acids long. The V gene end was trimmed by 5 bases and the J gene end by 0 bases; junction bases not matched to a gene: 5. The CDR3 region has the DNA TGTGCCAGCAGTACCGGGGGGGTAAGCACAGATACGCAGTATTTT. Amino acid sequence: CASSTGGVSTDTQYF.